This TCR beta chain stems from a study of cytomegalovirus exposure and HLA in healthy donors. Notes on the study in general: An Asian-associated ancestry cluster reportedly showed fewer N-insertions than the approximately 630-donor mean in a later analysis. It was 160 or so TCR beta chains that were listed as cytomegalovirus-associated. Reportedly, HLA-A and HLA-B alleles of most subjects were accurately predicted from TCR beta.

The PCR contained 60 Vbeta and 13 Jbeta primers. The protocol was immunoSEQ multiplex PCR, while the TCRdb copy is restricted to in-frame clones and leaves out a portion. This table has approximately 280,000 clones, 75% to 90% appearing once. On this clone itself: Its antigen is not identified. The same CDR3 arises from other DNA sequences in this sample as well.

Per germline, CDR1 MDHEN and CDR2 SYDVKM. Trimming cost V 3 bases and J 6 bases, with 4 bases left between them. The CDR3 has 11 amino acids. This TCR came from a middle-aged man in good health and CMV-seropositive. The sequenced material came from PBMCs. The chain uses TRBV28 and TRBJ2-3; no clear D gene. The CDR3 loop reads CASSFRDTQYF. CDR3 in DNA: TGTGCCAGCAGTTTCCGGGATACGCAGTATTTT.